These 5 T cell receptor beta chains were all obtained from the same sample, sequenced in a study of CD8+ T cells in alopecia areata. Lesional scalp punch biopsies and peripheral blood were collected from alopecia areata patients. Reverse transcription of extracted RNA yielded cDNA, which provided the sequencing template. Repertoires were generated with immunoSEQ multiplex PCR, while TCRdb's copy carries only in-frame clones and drops some. Found here are under 20,000 clones, around 66% of them singletons; the top ten hold 6.1%. The specimen was skin, collected at week 0. The receptors originated from a human donor with alopecia areata.

CDR3 nucleotide sequence: TGCGCCAGCAGTCATCGAGGAGACATCTCCTACGAGCAGTACTTC. It is translated as CASSHRGDISYEQYF. The chain employs TRBV23-1 and TRBJ2-7; D not certain. TRBV23-1 is classed as an ORF, of uncertain function. Deletions cut 3 bases from V and 0 bases from J, with 12 bases between. CDR3 length equals 15 residues.

This chain links TRBV5-4 with TRBJ2-3, with 12 bases aligning to TRBD2. Unmatched junction bases numbered 6, after V lost 3 bases and J lost 4 bases. The CDR3 has 16 residues. Germline V gene sequence: CDR1 SGHNT, CDR2 YYREEE (reference sequence). The CDR3 region has the DNA TGTGCCAGCAGCTCAAGACTAGCGGGGGCCTCAGATACGCAGTATTTT. Its protein product is CASSSRLAGASDTQYF.

The chain recombines TRBV5-6 with TRBJ1-3, with 7 bases fitting TRBD1. Germline loops: CDR1 SGHDT, CDR2 YYEEEE. The CDR3 has 15 amino acids. V lost 4 bases and J lost 0; bases outside the gene matches: 4. The CDR3 DNA is TGTGCCAGCAGCGAGGGACAGACCTCTGGAAACACCATATATTTT. Translated, it gives CASSEGQTSGNTIYF.

This clone was picked up one time. J is TRBJ1-6 and V is TRBV5-4; D perhaps matches TRBD1 (6 bases). The CDR3 has 16 residues. The germline V gene has CDR1 SGHNT and CDR2 YYREEE (reference sequence). Trimming pared 4 bases from V and 8 bases from J, leaving 19 bases between. In DNA form, the CDR3 reads TGTGCCAGCAGCACCTCGGCGGGGGGCGTATATTCACCCCTCCACTTT. It encodes CASSTSAGGVYSPLHF.

The rearrangement uses TRBV19 and TRBJ2-1, with 9 bases matching TRBD2. CDR1 and CDR2 from the germline V gene are LNHDA and SQIVND (reference sequence). This CDR3 is 15 amino acids long. The V gene end was trimmed by 3 bases and the J gene end by 3 bases; junction bases not matched to a gene: 3. The CDR3 sequence: CASSMSSGDYNEQFF. CDR3 DNA sequence: TGTGCCAGTAGTATGTCTAGCGGGGACTACAATGAGCAGTTCTTC.